This T cell receptor beta chain was retrieved from a study of T cell responses to AZD1222 COVID-19 vaccine (dated by TCRdb to about 2021). With respect to the entire study: A total of more than 230 trial participants underwent TCR sequencing, of whom 200 to 220 received two doses of AZD1222 and some 26 received two doses of the MenACWY control vaccine. Enrollment into the trials was organized by age into subgroups of 18-55, 56-69 and 70-plus years, and those subgroups contained approximately 160, 26 and 62 TCR-sequenced participants, respectively. Summary of the overall study and its limitations: Participants were mostly white British and included more females than males, and it was suggested by the authors that clonal diversity may have been underestimated. After two AZD1222 doses, both the breadth and the depth of spike-specific TCRs were significantly higher than at day 0 and than in MenACWY recipients. The vaccine-associated CD4 TCRs covered the entire spike protein, and the dominant responses fell in regions 160-218 and 743-854. Epitopes outside the regions mutated in the B.1.351 and B.1.1.7 variants were reportedly recognized by nearly half of the unique spike-specific TCRs. Conclusions about previously exposed vaccinees are limited, since just 5 or 6 AZD1222 recipients were seropositive for SARS-CoV-2 at baseline. Because no day 14 peak-response samples were available, the repertoires could be characterized only after the peak T cell response. In the small 56-69-year group, the increase in depth fell short of significance, most likely because of low power.

The sample's time point label, decoded: about 28 days (+/-7) after the second vaccine dose. AZD1222 recipients whose second dose came at about 4 weeks and those whose second dose came at about 12 weeks were combined into one group, since spike-specific TCR depth and breadth did not differ between the two schedules. The vaccinee samples were drawn from two UK trials, COV001 and COV002, one of which was a single-blind randomized controlled phase 2/3 trial testing AZD1222 (ChAdOx1 nCoV-19) in healthy adults. For TCRbeta chain sequencing, PBMC samples from trial participants were taken at day 0 and at day 28 after the second dose. A remark on this clone: Its antigen remains undetermined. No base qualities exist here, and no much larger clone lies one base off it.

CDR1 and CDR2, per the germline V gene, are SGHTA and FQGNSA. Cut back by 4 bases and 10 bases, the V and J ends lie 17 bases apart. From the cysteine up to the phenylalanine, the CDR3 has a length of 14 residues. This entry keeps only the CDR3 DNA: 42 bases, framed from base 1. The CDR3 regions of human TCRbeta chains were analyzed by immunosequencing. The original methods were these. Repertoire TCRs were checked for matches against a reference library of SARS-CoV-2-specific TCRs that had been generated using the MIRA antigen-specificity platform. Breadth was defined as the fraction of unique TCRs that were SARS-CoV-2-associated, and depth was defined as the fraction of total T cells that were SARS-CoV-2-associated. Each spike-specific TCR was assigned to its reactive spike region and to a CD4 or CD8 class using the MIRA data. Log10-transformed breadth and depth values were compared by one-way ANOVA with Sidak's multiple comparisons tests. The immuneACCESS repertoire file appears here via TCRdb, limited to in-frame rearrangements. These files lack a portion of the clones; in checked studies, under half of the deficit traces to unresolved V genes, and the cause of the others is not known. The V and J calls and the clone size are those of that table, but D and trimming were determined from the DNA. The sample has some 140,000 clones on record, around 90% of them singletons. The ten largest clones capture roughly 5.2% of the sample.

The clonotype was recovered from an adult who received the AZD1222 COVID-19 vaccine. Recombination connected TRBV7-2 to TRBJ1-3; a tentative D match to TRBD1 spans 5 bases. The sample here was peripheral blood, taken 28 days after the second AZD1222 dose. The CDR3 in this case is CASSSGTGIGTIYF. The DNA reads TGTGCCAGCAGCTCAGGGACGGGGATAGGAACCATATATTTT.